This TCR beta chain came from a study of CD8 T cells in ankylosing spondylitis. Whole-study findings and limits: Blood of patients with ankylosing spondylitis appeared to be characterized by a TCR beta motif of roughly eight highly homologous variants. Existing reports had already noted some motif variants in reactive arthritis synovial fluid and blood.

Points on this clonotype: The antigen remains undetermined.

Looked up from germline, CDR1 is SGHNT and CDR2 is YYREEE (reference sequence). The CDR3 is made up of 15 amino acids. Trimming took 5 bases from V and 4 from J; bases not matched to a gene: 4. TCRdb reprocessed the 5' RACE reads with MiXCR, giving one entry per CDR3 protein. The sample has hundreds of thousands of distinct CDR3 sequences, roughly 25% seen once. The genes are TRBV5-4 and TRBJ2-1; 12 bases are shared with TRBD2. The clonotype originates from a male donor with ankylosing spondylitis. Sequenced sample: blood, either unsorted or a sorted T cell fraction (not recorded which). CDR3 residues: CASSFGLAGYNEQFF. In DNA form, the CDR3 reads TGTGCCAGCAGTTTCGGACTAGCGGGGTACAATGAGCAGTTCTTC.